This TCR beta chain appears in the sequencing data of a study of graft-versus-host responses after intestinal transplantation. As for the study in general: Multivisceral, liver-intestinal, or isolated intestinal grafts went to recipients. The study gave all recipients anti-thymocyte globulin induction, then tacrolimus and steroids for two to three years. Study outcomes and limitations: Early HvG declines after transplant were associated with peak circulating GvH clone levels. Detection of GvH clones occurred in recipient marrow, and some had their first appearance in ileum or blood.

Sequencing used immunoSEQ multiplex PCR; TCRdb keeps in-frame clones, though not all of them. The sample contains some 90,000 clones, around 92% of which appear only once. CDR1 KGHSH and CDR2 LQKENI come from the germline V gene. V was shortened by 4 bases and J by 2 bases, with 14 bases between the two germline ends. The CDR3 runs to 16 residues. Of note for this clone: Its specificity is not known.

The sequence was collected from a human donor who was the organ donor for an intestinal transplant. The gene calls are TRBV18 and TRBJ2-2; D is possibly TRBD1 (6 bases). Sequences were derived from unstimulated CD8+ T cells sorted from spleen or lymph node cells, sampled before transplant. The CDR3 here is CASSLLGTTNTGELFF. For the CDR3, the DNA is TGTGCCAGCTCACTCCTCGGGACAACTAACACCGGGGAGCTGTTTTTT.